A selection of T cell receptor beta chains follows, all from one sample in a study of blood T cell repertoires in COVID-19. Assay used: immunoSEQ multiplex PCR; TCRdb lists only in-frame clones, some missing. The table shows 300,000 to 350,000 clones, with around 90% occurring only once. The specimen sequenced was peripheral blood. Every receptor here comes from a woman aged 55-75 years with COVID-19, enrolled during active disease. CDR3s include the opening cysteine and the closing phenylalanine or tryptophan. Fields, in order: clone size, D gene, V gene, J gene, CDR3 protein, CDR3 DNA. A D gene is named only where the DNA matches it firmly. Size values are once, few and many counts, or a class for expanded clones, and some rows have none.

>-|-|TRBV4-1|TRBJ2-7
CASSHDGSGEQYF
TGCGCCAGCAGCCACGACGGGTCCGGGGAGCAGTACTTC
>-|TRBD1|TRBV19|TRBJ2-5
CASRTTGVETQYF
TGTGCCAGTAGGACAACAGGGGTAGAGACCCAGTACTTC
>-|-|TRBV11-2|TRBJ1-1
CASSSSTGWSSEAFF
TGTGCCAGCAGCTCGTCGACAGGATGGTCTTCTGAAGCTTTCTTT
>-|TRBD1|TRBV2|TRBJ1-5
CASSERDRVGQPQHF
TGTGCCAGCAGTGAAAGGGACAGGGTAGGGCAGCCCCAGCATTTT
>-|TRBD1|TRBV10-2|TRBJ1-1
CASRPTGSATEAFF
TGCGCCAGCAGACCGACAGGGTCAGCCACTGAAGCTTTCTTT
>few|-|TRBV4-2|TRBJ1-1
CASSQDFRGWGTEAFF
TGTGCCAGCAGCCAAGATTTCAGGGGTTGGGGCACTGAAGCTTTCTTT
>-|-|TRBV4-1|TRBJ2-5
CASSQALWSGDPIQETQYF
TGCGCCAGCAGCCAAGCCCTGTGGTCGGGGGACCCAATACAAGAGACCCAGTACTTC
>-|-|TRBV5-4|TRBJ2-7
CASSPGVSYEQYF
TGTGCCAGCAGCCCCGGGGTCTCCTACGAGCAGTACTTC
>-|TRBD1|TRBV4-1|TRBJ2-1
CASSPAGQGYNEQFF
TGCGCCAGCAGTCCCGCGGGACAGGGGTACAATGAGCAGTTCTTC
>-|-|TRBV6-1|TRBJ1-6
CASSEGGGVAYNSPLHF
TGTGCCAGCAGTGAGGGGGGAGGTGTCGCCTATAATTCACCCCTCCACTTT
>-|TRBD1|TRBV27|TRBJ1-5
CASSLRNGQGRNQPQHF
TGTGCCAGCAGTTTACGCAACGGACAGGGGCGCAATCAGCCCCAGCATTTT
>-|-|TRBV7-2|TRBJ1-1
CASSLQGVVPTEAFF
TGTGCCAGCAGCTTGCAGGGCGTAGTCCCCACTGAAGCTTTCTTT
>-|TRBD1|TRBV9|TRBJ1-1
CASSVGPTGEAFF
TGTGCCAGCAGCGTAGGACCGACAGGGGAAGCTTTCTTT
>-|-|TRBV19|TRBJ2-7
CASSIGDREQYF
TGTGCCAGTAGTATAGGCGATCGCGAGCAGTACTTC
>-|-|TRBV1|TRBJ1-2
CTTEDRVNGYTF
TGCACCACTGAGGACAGGGTGAATGGCTACACCTTC
>-|TRBD2|TRBV9|TRBJ2-1
CASSPRGLVDRNEQFF
TGTGCCAGCAGTCCCCGGGGACTAGTCGACCGCAATGAGCAGTTCTTC
>-|-|TRBV6-5|TRBJ1-1
CASSYSRQTEAFF
TGTGCCAGCAGTTACTCCAGGCAAACTGAAGCTTTCTTT
>-|-|TRBV21-1|TRBJ1-1
CASSKVLGPGWTEAFF
TGTGCCAGCAGCAAAGTTCTGGGGCCCGGGTGGACTGAAGCTTTCTTT
>-|-|TRBV2|TRBJ1-6
CASNSGWNSPLHF
TGTGCCAGCAATTCGGGGTGGAATTCACCCCTCCACTTT
>-|-|TRBV18|TRBJ2-5
CASSPGGAALQETQYF
TGTGCCAGCTCACCAGGAGGGGCGGCACTGCAAGAGACCCAGTACTTC
>-|-|TRBV6-1|TRBJ1-1
CASSEPGWNTEAFF
TGTGCCAGCAGTGAACCGGGGTGGAACACTGAAGCTTTCTTT
>-|-|TRBV3-1/TRBV3-2|TRBJ1-3
CASSLRGSSGNTIYF
TGTGCCAGCAGCCTTCGGGGTAGCTCTGGAAACACCATATATTTT
>-|-|TRBV10-3|TRBJ2-1
CAINQGSYNEQFF
TGTGCCATCAATCAGGGATCCTACAATGAGCAGTTCTTC
>-|-|TRBV24-1|TRBJ1-5
CATSVNRVNQPQHF
TGTGCCACCAGTGTCAACAGGGTCAATCAGCCCCAGCATTTT
>-|-|TRBV6-5|TRBJ1-5
CASHSGQRNQPQHF
TGTGCCAGCCATTCTGGACAGCGCAATCAGCCCCAGCATTTT
>-|TRBD2|TRBV18|TRBJ2-7
CASSPYKTTSGGPAGEQYF
TGTGCCAGCTCACCCTACAAGACGACTAGCGGGGGCCCTGCTGGCGAGCAGTACTTC
>-|TRBD2|TRBV5-1|TRBJ2-7
CASSFPTAGGSYEQYF
TGCGCCAGCAGCTTCCCTACAGCGGGGGGGTCTTACGAGCAGTACTTC
>-|-|TRBV5-1|TRBJ1-2
CASSGQGPTNYGYTF
TGCGCCAGCAGCGGGCAGGGGCCTACTAACTATGGCTACACCTTC